These 2 T cell receptor beta chains were all obtained from the same sample, sequenced in a study of regulatory T cells in long-lasting Graves disease. Time point denoted: newly diagnosed GD, antithyroid drugs for less than 3 months. Extracted PBMC RNA gave rise to the TCR library. TCR beta libraries were built with iRepertoire HTBI primers and Arm-PCR of CDR3 regions. TCRdb fed the multiplex PCR reads into MiXCR, producing one record per CDR3 protein. The sample has roughly 410,000 distinct CDR3 sequences; approximately 16% are singletons. These data were also reused for a study on T cells in Graves' hyperthyroidism and ophthalmopathy.

The specimen was peripheral blood mononuclear cells (PBMCs), collected at new diagnosis, from a patient treated with antithyroid drugs. These receptors were collected from a middle-aged woman with Graves disease.

This clonotype occurred many times. The genes are TRBV6-1 and TRBJ2-7; no definite D call. This CDR3 contains 12 residues. Germline V gene lookup returns CDR1 MNHNS and CDR2 SASEGT. With 6 bases removed from V and 6 bases from J, the gap between germline ends came to 12 bases. CDR3 loop: CASSPTPGEQYF. The DNA of the CDR3 is TGTGCCAGCAGCCCTACTCCGGGCGAGCAGTACTTC.

This clonotype was picked up many times. The rearrangement uses TRBV6-2 or TRBV6-3 and TRBJ2-3; TRBD2 aligns across 10 bases. Germline-derived CDR1 and CDR2 are MNHEY and SVGEGT. Trimming at V came to 5 bases and at J to 5 bases, leaving 4 bases not matched to a gene. The CDR3 contains 14 residues. CDR3 amino acids: CASSDSGRRDTQYF. The CDR3 nucleotides read TGTGCCAGCAGTGATAGCGGGAGGAGAGATACGCAGTATTTT.